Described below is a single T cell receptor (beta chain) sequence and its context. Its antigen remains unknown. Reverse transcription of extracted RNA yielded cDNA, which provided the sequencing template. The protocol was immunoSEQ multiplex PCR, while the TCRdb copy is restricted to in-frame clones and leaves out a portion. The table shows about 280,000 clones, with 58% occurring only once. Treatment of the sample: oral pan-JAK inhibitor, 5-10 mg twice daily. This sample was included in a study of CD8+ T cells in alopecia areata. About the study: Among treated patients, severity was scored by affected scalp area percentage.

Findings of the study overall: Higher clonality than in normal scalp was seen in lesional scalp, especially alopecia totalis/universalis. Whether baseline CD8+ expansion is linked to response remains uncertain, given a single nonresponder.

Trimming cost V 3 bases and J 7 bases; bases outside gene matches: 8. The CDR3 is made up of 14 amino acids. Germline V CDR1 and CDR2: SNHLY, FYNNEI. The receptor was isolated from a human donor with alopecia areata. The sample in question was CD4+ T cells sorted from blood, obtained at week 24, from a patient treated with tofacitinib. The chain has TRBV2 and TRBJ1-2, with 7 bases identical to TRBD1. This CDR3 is CASSENRGTGGYTF. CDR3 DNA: TGTGCCAGCAGTGAGAACAGGGGTACGGGTGGCTACACCTTC.